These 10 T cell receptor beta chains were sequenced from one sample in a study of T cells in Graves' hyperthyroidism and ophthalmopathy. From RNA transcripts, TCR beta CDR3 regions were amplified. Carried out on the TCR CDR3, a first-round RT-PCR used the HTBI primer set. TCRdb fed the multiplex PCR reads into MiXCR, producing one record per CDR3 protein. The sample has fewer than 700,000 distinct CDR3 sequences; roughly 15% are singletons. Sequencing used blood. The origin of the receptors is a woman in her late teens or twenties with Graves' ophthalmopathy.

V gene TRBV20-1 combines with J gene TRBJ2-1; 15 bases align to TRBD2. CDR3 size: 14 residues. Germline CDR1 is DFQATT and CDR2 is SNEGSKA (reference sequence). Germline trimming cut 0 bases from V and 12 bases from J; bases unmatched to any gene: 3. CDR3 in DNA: TGCAGTGCTAGAGAGGGACTAGCGGGGGGAGGGCAGTTCTTC. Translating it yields CSAREGLAGGGQFF.

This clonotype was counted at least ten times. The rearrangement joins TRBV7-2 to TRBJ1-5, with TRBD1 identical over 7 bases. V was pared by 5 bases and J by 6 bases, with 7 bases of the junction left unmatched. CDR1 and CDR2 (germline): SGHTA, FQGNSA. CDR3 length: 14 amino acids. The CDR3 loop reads CASSQTGVGQPQHF. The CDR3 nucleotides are TGTGCCAGCAGCCAAACAGGGGTCGGTCAGCCCCAGCATTTT.

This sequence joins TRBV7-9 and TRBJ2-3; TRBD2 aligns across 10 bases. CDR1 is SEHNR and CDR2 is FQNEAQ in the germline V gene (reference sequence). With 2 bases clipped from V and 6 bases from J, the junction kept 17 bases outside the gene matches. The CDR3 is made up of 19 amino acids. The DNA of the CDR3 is TGTGCCAGCAGCTTAACACGAATAAGAGGACTAGCGGTGTTGGATACGCAGTATTTT. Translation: CASSLTRIRGLAVLDTQYF.

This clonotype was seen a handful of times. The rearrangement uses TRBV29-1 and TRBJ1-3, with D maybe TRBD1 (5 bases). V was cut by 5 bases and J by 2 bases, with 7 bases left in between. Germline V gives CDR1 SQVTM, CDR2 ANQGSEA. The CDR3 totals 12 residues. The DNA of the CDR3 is TGCAGCGTTTGGGGGGCTGGAAACACCATATATTTT. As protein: CSVWGAGNTIYF.

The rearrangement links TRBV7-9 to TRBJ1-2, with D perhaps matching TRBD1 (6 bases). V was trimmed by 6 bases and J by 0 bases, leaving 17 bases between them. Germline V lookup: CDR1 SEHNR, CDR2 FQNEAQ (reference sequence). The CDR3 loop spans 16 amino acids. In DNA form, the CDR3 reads TGTGCCAGCAGAAGGACAGCTTTGGGGGCTAACTATGGCTACACCTTC. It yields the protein CASRRTALGANYGYTF. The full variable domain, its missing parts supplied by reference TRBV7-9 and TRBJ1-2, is DTGVSQNPRHKITKRGQNVTFRCDPISEHNRLYWYRQTLGQGPEFLTYFQNEAQLEKSRLLSDRFSAERPKGSFSTLEIQRTEQGDSAMYLCASRRTALGANYGYTFGSGTRLTVV.

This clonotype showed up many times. For the CDR3, the DNA is TGTGCCAGCAGGCTGGCGAGGTTTGCTGAGCAGTTCTTC. Amino acids: CASRLARFAEQFF. The chain employs TRBV6-1 and TRBJ2-1, with D hard to call. Between the trimmed V and J ends, which lost 6 bases and 9 bases, there was a span of 15 bases. CDR3 length: 13 residues. Germline assignment: CDR1 MNHNS and CDR2 SASEGT.

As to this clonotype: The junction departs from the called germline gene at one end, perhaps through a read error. CDR3 nucleotide sequence: TGCGCCGGCAGCTTGGCCTGGGCAGGGGGATTCGGCACTGAAGCTTTCTTT. Its protein product is CAGSLAWAGGFGTEAFF. J is TRBJ1-1 and V is TRBV5-1, with TRBD1 identical over 7 bases. Germline V CDR1 and CDR2: SGHRS, YFSETQ. The CDR3 spans 17 residues.

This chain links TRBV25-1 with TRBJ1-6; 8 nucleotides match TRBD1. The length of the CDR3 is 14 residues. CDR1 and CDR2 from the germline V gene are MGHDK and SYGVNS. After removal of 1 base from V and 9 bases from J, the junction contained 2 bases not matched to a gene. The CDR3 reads CASSESTGGSPLHF. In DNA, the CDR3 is TGTGCCAGCAGTGAATCCACAGGGGGTTCACCCCTCCACTTT.

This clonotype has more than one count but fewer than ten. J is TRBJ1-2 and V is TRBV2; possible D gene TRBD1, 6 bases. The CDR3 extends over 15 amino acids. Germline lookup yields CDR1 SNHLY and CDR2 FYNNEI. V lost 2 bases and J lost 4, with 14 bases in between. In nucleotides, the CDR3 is TGTGCCAGCAGTGAAATCCGGGGGGCCACCTATGGCTACACCTTC. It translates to CASSEIRGATYGYTF.

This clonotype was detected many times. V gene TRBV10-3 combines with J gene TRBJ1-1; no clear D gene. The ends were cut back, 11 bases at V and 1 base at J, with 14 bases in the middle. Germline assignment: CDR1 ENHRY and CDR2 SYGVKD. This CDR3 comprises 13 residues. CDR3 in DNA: TGTGCCGCTTCCGGACGGTCGAACACTGAAGCTTTCTTT. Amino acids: CAASGRSNTEAFF.